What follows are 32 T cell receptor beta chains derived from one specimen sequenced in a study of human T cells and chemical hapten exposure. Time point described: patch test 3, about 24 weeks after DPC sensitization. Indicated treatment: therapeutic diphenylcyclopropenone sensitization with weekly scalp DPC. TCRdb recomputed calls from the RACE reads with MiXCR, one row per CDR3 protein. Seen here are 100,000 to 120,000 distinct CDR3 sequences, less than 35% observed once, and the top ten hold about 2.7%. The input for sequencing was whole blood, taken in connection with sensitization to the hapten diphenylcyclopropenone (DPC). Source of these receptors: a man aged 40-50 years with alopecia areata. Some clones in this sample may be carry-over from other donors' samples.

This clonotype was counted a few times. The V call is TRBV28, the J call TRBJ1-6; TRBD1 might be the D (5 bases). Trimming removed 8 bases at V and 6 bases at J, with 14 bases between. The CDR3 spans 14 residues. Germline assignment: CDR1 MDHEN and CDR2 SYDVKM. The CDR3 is CASVLARANSPLHF. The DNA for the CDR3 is TGTGCCAGCGTCCTCGCCAGGGCTAATTCACCCCTCCACTTT.

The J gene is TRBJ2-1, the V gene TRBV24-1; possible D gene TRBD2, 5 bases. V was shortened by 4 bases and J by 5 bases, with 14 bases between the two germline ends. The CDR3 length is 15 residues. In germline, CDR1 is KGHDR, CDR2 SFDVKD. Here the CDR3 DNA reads TGTGCCACCAGTGAGCCGGGGATGGCGGACAATGAGCAGTTCTTC. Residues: CATSEPGMADNEQFF.

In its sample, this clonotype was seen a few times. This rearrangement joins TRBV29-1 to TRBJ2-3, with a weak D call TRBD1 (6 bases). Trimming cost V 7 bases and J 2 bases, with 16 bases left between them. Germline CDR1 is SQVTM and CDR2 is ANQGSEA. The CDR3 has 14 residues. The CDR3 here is CSARGSVITDTQYF. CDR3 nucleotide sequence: TGCAGCGCCAGGGGTAGCGTAATCACAGATACGCAGTATTTT.

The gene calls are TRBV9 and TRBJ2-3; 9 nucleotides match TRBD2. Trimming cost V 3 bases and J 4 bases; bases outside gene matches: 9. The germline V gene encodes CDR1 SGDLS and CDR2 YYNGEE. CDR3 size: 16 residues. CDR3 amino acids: CASSGNSGRGADTQYF. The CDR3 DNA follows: TGTGCCAGCAGCGGGAATAGCGGGAGAGGGGCAGATACGCAGTATTTT.

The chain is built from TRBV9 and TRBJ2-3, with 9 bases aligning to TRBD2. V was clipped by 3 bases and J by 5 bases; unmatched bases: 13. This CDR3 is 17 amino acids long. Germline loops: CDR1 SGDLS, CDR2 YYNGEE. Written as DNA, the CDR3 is TGTGCCAGCAGCGCTCACGGAGGTAGCGGGAGCCAAGATACGCAGTATTTT. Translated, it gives CASSAHGGSGSQDTQYF.

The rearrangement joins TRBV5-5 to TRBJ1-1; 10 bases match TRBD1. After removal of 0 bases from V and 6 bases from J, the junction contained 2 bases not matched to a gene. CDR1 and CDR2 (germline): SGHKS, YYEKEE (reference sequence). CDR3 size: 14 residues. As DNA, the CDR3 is TGTGCCAGCAGCTTGGGACAGGGGGCTCCTGAAGCTTTCTTT. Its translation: CASSLGQGAPEAFF.

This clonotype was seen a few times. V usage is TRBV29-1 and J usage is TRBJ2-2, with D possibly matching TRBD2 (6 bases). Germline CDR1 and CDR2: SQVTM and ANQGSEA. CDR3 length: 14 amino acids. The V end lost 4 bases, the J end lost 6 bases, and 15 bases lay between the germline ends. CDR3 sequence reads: CSVGGVGGSGELFF. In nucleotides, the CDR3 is TGCAGCGTTGGGGGGGTCGGAGGATCCGGGGAGCTGTTTTTT.

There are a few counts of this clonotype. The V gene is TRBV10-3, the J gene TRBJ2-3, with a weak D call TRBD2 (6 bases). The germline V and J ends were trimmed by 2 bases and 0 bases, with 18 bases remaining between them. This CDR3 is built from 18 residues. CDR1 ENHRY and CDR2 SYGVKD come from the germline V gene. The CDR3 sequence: CAISEVLGSGPSTDTQYF. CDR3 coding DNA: TGTGCCATCAGTGAGGTTCTCGGCAGCGGGCCCAGCACAGATACGCAGTATTTT.

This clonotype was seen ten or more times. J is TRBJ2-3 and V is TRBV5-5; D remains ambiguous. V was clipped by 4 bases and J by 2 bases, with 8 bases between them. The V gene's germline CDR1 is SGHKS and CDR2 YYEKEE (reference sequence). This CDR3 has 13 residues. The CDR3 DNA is TGTGCCAGCAGCCAGATTCCCACAGATACGCAGTATTTT. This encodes CASSQIPTDTQYF.

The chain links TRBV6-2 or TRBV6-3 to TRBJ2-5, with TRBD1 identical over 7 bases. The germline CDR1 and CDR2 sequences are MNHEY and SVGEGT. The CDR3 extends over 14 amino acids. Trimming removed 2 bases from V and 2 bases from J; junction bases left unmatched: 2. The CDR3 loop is CASSYVTGQETQYF. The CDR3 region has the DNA TGTGCCAGCAGTTACGTGACAGGGCAAGAGACCCAGTACTTC.

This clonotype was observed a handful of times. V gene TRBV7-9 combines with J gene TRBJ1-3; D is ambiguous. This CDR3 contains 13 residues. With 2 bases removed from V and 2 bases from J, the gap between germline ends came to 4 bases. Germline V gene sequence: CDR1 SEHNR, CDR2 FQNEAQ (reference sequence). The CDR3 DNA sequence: TGTGCCAGCAGCTTAAGTGCTGGAAACACCATATATTTT. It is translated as CASSLSAGNTIYF.

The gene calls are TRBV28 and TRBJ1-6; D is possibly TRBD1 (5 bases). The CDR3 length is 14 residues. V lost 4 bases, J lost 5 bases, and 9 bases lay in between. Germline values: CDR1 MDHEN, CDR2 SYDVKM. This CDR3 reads CASSSWGDNSPLHF. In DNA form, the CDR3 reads TGTGCCAGCAGTTCCTGGGGGGATAATTCACCCCTCCACTTT.

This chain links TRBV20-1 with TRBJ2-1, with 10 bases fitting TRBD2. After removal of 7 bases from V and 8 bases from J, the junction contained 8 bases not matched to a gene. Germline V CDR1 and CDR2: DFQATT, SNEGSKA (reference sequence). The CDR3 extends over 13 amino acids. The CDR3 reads CSGWPSGSDEQFF. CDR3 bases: TGCAGTGGTTGGCCTAGCGGGAGTGATGAGCAGTTCTTC.

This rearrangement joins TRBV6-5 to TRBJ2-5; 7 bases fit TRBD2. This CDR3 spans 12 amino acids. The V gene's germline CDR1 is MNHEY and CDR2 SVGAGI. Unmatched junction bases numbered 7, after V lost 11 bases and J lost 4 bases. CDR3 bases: TGTGCCTCGCGGGGGTCCGGAGAGACCCAGTACTTC. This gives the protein CASRGSGETQYF.

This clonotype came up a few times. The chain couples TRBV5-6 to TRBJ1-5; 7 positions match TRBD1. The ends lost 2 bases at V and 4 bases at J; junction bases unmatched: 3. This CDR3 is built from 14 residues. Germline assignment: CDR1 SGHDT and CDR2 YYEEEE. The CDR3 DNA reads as TGTGCCAGCAGCTTCTCGACAGGGAATCAGCCCCAGCATTTT. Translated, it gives CASSFSTGNQPQHF.

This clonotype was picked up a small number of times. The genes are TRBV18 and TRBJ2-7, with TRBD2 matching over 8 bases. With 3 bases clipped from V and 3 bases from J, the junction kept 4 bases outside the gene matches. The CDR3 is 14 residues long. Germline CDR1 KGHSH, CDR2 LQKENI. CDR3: CASSPSGINYEQYV. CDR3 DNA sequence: TGTGCCAGCTCACCTAGCGGGATTAACTACGAGCAGTACGTC.

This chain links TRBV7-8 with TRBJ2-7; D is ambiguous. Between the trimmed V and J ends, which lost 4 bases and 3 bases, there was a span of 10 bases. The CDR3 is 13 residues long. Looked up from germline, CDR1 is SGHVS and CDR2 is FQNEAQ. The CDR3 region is CASSSRLIYEQYV. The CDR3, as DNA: TGTGCCAGCAGCTCCCGGTTAATCTACGAGCAGTACGTC.

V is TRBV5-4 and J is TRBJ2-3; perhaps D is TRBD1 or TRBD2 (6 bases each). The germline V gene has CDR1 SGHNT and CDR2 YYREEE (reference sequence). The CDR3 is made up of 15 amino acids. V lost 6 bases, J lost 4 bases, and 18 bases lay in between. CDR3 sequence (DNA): TGTGCCAGCATCCCTGGGGGGCATGGGGCAGATACGCAGTATTTT. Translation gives CASIPGGHGADTQYF.

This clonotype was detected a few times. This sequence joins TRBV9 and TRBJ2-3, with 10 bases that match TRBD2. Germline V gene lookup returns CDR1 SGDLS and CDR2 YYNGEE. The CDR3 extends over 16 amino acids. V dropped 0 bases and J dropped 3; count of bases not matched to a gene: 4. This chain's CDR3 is CASSVGSGRGTDTQYF. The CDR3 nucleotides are TGTGCCAGCAGCGTAGGAAGCGGGAGGGGGACAGATACGCAGTATTTT.

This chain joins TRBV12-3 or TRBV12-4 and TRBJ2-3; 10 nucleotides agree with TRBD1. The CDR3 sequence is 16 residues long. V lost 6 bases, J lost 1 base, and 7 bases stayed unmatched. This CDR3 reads CASSPRQGAGTDTQYF. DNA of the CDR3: TGTGCCAGCAGCCCACGACAGGGGGCCGGCACAGATACGCAGTATTTT.

The CDR3 loop is CASSLSGTGANTEAFF. The CDR3 nucleotides are TGTGCCAGCAGTTTAAGCGGGACAGGCGCTAACACTGAAGCTTTCTTT. The rearrangement uses TRBV27 and TRBJ1-1, with 8 nucleotides matching TRBD1. Germline V lookup: CDR1 MNHEY, CDR2 SMNVEV (reference sequence). The V and J ends lost 2 bases and 2 bases, in that order; junction bases with no gene match: 7. This CDR3 comprises 16 residues.

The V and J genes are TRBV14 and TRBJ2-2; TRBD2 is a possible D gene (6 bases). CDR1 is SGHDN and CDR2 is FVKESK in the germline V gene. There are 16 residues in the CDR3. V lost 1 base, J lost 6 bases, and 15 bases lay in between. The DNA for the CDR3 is TGTGCCAGCAGCCAAGTGGGACTTGGTGTTGCCGGGGAGCTGTTTTTT. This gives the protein CASSQVGLGVAGELFF.

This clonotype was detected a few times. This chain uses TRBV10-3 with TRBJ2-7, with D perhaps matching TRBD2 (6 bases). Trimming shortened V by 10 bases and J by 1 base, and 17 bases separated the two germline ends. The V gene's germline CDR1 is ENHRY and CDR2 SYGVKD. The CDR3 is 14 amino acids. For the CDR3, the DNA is TGTGCCACCACGGGGGATGGGCGTTCCTACGAGCAGTACGTC. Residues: CATTGDGRSYEQYV.

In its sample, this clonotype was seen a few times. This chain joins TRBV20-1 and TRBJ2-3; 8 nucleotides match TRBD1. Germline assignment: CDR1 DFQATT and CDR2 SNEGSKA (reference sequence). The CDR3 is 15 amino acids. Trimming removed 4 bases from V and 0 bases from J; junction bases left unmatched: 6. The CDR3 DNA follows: TGCAGTGCTACCAGGGGGCGAACTAGCACAGATACGCAGTATTTT. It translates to CSATRGRTSTDTQYF.

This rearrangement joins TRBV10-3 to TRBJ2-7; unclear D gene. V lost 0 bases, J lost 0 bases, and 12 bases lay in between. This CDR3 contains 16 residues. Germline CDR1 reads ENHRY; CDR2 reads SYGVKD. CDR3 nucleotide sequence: TGTGCCATCAGTGAGTCGAATCCGCCCAACTCCTACGAGCAGTACTTC. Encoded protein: CAISESNPPNSYEQYF.

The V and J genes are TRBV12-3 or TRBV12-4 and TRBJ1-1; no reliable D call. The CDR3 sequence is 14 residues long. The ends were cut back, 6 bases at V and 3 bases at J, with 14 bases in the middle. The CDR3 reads CASRNSRADTEAFF. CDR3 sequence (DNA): TGTGCCAGCAGGAACAGTAGGGCGGACACTGAAGCTTTCTTT.

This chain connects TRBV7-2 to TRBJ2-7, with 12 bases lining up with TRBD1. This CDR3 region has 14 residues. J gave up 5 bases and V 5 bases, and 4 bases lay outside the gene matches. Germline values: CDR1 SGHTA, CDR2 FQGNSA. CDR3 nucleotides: TGTGCCAGCAGCCGGGACAGGGGGCGAGACGAGCAGTACTTC. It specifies CASSRDRGRDEQYF.

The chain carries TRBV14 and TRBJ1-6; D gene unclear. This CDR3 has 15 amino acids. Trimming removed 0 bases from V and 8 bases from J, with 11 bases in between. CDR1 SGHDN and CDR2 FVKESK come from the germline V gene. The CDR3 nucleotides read TGTGCCAGCAGCCAAGATTTTCGGATACATTCACCCCTCCACTTT. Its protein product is CASSQDFRIHSPLHF.

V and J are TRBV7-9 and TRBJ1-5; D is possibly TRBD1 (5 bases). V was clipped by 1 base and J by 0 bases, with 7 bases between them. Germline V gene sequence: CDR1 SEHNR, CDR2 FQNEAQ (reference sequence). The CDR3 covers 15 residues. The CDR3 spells CASSLGGDSNQPQHF. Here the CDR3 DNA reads TGTGCCAGCAGCTTAGGGGGCGATAGCAATCAGCCCCAGCATTTT.

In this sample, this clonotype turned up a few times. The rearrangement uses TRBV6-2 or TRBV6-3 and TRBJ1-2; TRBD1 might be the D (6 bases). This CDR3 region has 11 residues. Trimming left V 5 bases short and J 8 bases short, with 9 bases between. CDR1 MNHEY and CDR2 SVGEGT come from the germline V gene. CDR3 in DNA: TGTGCCAGCAGTCAAGGACAGGGCTACACCTTC. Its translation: CASSQGQGYTF.

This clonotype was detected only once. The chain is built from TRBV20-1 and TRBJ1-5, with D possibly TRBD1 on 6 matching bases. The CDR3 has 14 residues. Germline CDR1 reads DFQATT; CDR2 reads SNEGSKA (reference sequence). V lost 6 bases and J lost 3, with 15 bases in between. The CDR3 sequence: CSAIVTGPNQPQHF. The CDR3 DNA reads TGCAGTGCAATCGTTACAGGGCCCAATCAGCCCCAGCATTTT.

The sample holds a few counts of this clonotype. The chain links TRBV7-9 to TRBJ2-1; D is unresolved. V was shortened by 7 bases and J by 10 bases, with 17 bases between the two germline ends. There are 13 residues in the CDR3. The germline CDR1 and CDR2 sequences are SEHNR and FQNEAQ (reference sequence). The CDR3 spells CASTSPPIQEQFF. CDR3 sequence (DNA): TGTGCCAGCACCTCCCCCCCGATCCAAGAGCAGTTCTTC.